This T cell receptor (beta chain) was recovered during a study of kidney transplant recipient with SARS-CoV-2 infection. The CDR3 has 16 amino acids. From germline, CDR1 is DFQATT and CDR2 SNEGSKA (reference sequence). V lost 0 bases, J lost 4 bases, and 19 bases lay in between. TCRdb ran MiXCR on the reads and lists one entry per CDR3 protein. The table shows fewer than 250,000 distinct CDR3 sequences, with about 28% occurring only once. This clonotype was seen many times. The chain has TRBV20-1 and TRBJ2-7; D possibly matches TRBD1 or TRBD2 (5 bases each). The receptor was isolated from a male patient in his 30s who had COVID-19 and was a kidney transplant recipient. Some T cells could come from the graft donor. Here the sequenced sample was a blood sample, taken at baseline and around day 120 from a kidney transplant recipient. This chain's CDR3 is CSARDLVGARGYEQYF. The CDR3 bases are TGCAGTGCTAGAGATCTCGTTGGGGCCCGAGGGTACGAGCAGTACTTC.